One sample yielded the 23 T cell receptor beta chains listed below, sequenced in a study of T cells in tumors after PD-1 blockade. Data came from immunoSEQ multiplex PCR; TCRdb stores just in-frame clones and leaves some out. The data hold about 34,000 clones, with about three quarters observed a single time. Source: PBMCs, taken after anti-PD-1 treatment. The receptors here all came from a human donor with basal cell carcinoma.

The V gene is TRBV15, the J gene TRBJ1-2; perhaps TRBD1 as D (6 bases). V was cut by 0 bases and J by 8 bases, with 16 bases left in between. The CDR3 contains 15 residues. Looked up from germline, CDR1 is LNHNV and CDR2 is YYDKDF (reference sequence). In DNA, the CDR3 is TGTGCCACCAGCAGAGACCCTCCGGGGGCGCGGGGCTACACCTTC. Translating gives CATSRDPPGARGYTF.

This clone was seen only a few times. The chain carries TRBV19 and TRBJ2-2; the D is unclear. V was pared by 5 bases and J by 7 bases, with 5 bases between. Germline V gene sequence: CDR1 LNHDA, CDR2 SQIVND (reference sequence). This CDR3 contains 11 residues. CDR3 region: CASSLVGELFF. CDR3 DNA: TGTGCCAGTAGTTTAGTCGGGGAGCTGTTTTTT. Full variable domain (rest looked up from reference TRBV19 and TRBJ2-2): DGGITQSPKYLFRKEGQNVTLSCEQNLNHDAMYWYRQDPGQGLRLIYYSQIVNDFQKGDIAEGYSVSREKKESFPLTVTSAQKNPTAFYLCASSLVGELFFGEGSRLTVL.

This clone was counted only a few times. V gene TRBV7-3 combines with J gene TRBJ1-2, with 9 bases identical to TRBD1. The CDR3 is 14 amino acids. Germline CDR1 reads SGHTA; CDR2 reads FQGTGA. The ends lost 5 bases at V and 2 bases at J; junction bases unmatched: 3. In nucleotides, the CDR3 is TGTGCCAGCAGCGCCGGGACAGGGAACTATGGCTACACCTTC. Translation gives CASSAGTGNYGYTF. Supplemented by reference TRBV7-3 and TRBJ1-2, the full variable domain reads GAGVSQTPSNKVTEKGKYVELRCDPISGHTALYWYRQSLGQGPEFLIYFQGTGAADDSGLPNDRFFAVRPEGSVSTLKIQRTERGDSAVYLCASSAGTGNYGYTFGSGTRLTVV.

V and J are TRBV4-3 and TRBJ2-3, with 7 bases that match TRBD2. This CDR3 is 13 amino acids long. Germline-derived CDR1 and CDR2 are LGHNA and YSLEER. With V trimmed by 3 bases and J by 4 bases, 1 base remained unmatched. In DNA, the CDR3 is TGCGCCAGCAGCCAGGCGGGGGCAGATACGCAGTATTTT. This codes for CASSQAGADTQYF.

The CDR3 nucleotides are TGTGCCAGCAGCTCCGGGACAGGGTGGAGCGGGGGAATTTACGAGCAGTACTTC. This encodes CASSSGTGWSGGIYEQYF. The gene calls are TRBV7-2 and TRBJ2-7; a possible D gene is TRBD1 (9 bases). Trimming cost V 4 bases and J 4 bases, with 26 bases left between them. Germline V lookup: CDR1 SGHTA, CDR2 FQGNSA. CDR3 length: 18 amino acids.

V gene TRBV3-1 (or the pseudogene TRBV3-2) combines with J gene TRBJ1-5; D is unclear. The germline V and J ends were trimmed by 0 bases and 4 bases, with 16 bases remaining between them. CDR1 is LGHDT, CDR2 YNNKEL, per germline (reference sequence). The CDR3 length is 17 residues. The CDR3, as DNA: TGTGCCAGCAGCCAAGACGCTCGGGAAAGGGTAAATCAGCCCCAGCATTTT. Encoded protein: CASSQDARERVNQPQHF.

The chain uses TRBV5-4 and TRBJ2-1; D gene uncertain. The germline V and J ends were trimmed by 6 bases and 7 bases, with 17 bases remaining between them. From germline, CDR1 is SGHNT and CDR2 YYREEE (reference sequence). CDR3 length: 14 residues. The CDR3 DNA reads TGTGCCAGCACCTTTGATTTCTTGGGGAATGAGCAGTTCTTC. It is translated as CASTFDFLGNEQFF.

Here the CDR3 reads CASSLSPFIGDEQYF. The CDR3 DNA reads TGTGCCAGCAGTTTATCCCCATTTATCGGGGACGAGCAGTACTTC. V usage is TRBV27 and J usage is TRBJ2-7; D perhaps matches TRBD2 (5 bases). Germline V gene data show CDR1 as MNHEY and CDR2 as SMNVEV (reference sequence). V was cut by 0 bases and J by 5 bases, with 14 bases left in between. The CDR3 runs 15 residues.

V is TRBV6-5 and J is TRBJ1-5; D remains ambiguous. V gave up 7 bases and J gave up 7 bases, with 17 bases separating them. Germline V gene data show CDR1 as MNHEY and CDR2 as SVGAGI. The CDR3 loop spans 14 amino acids. The CDR3 region has the DNA TGTGCCAGCAAACCCATCGGGGTATTCCAGCCCCAGCATTTT. Translated, it gives CASKPIGVFQPQHF.

The rearrangement uses TRBV18 and TRBJ2-2; D is uncertain. CDR3 length equals 16 residues. CDR1 is KGHSH, CDR2 LQKENI, per germline. Trimming took off 1 base at V and 1 base at J, with 10 bases between the two ends. The CDR3 region is CASSPRGSKNTGELFF. CDR3 DNA: TGTGCCAGCTCACCACGTGGCAGTAAGAACACCGGGGAGCTGTTTTTT.

This clone was seen more than once but under ten times. The V and J genes are TRBV28 and TRBJ1-5, with TRBD1 matching 7 bases. The trim removed 6 bases at V and 2 bases at J, leaving 7 bases unmatched. Germline V lookup: CDR1 MDHEN, CDR2 SYDVKM. The length of the CDR3 is 15 residues. In DNA, the CDR3 is TGTGCCAGCAGATCGACAGGGTACGGCAATCAGCCCCAGCATTTT. It is translated as CASRSTGYGNQPQHF.

This chain joins TRBV19 and TRBJ2-7; 7 nucleotides align to TRBD1. V lost 8 bases and J lost 2; bases outside the gene matches: 3. The CDR3 covers 12 residues. Germline CDR1 and CDR2: LNHDA and SQIVND (reference sequence). In DNA, the CDR3 is TGTGCCAGTCGGGACAGCACCTACGAGCAGTACTTC. Protein sequence: CASRDSTYEQYF.

The V gene is TRBV19, the J gene TRBJ1-2; possible D gene TRBD1, 6 bases. The germline V gene encodes CDR1 LNHDA and CDR2 SQIVND (reference sequence). The CDR3 has 11 residues. V dropped 10 bases and J dropped 8 bases, with 14 bases sitting between them. CDR3 loop: CAIITGTGYTF. In DNA form, the CDR3 reads TGTGCCATTATCACAGGGACGGGCTACACCTTC.

This clone occurred a few times. The chain has TRBV5-4 and TRBJ2-7; D remains ambiguous. The CDR3 covers 13 residues. Trimming removed 1 base at V and 3 bases at J, with 8 bases between. Germline values: CDR1 SGHNT, CDR2 YYREEE (reference sequence). The CDR3 sequence is CASSLIGFYEQYF. The CDR3 DNA follows: TGTGCCAGCAGCTTGATTGGATTCTACGAGCAGTACTTC.

The genes are TRBV6-1 and TRBJ2-1, with 8 bases lining up with TRBD2. The CDR3 is 13 amino acids. Germline V gene sequence: CDR1 MNHNS, CDR2 SASEGT. V was clipped by 3 bases and J by 9 bases; unmatched bases: 4. CDR3 sequence reads: CASSDGLASEQFF. In DNA form, the CDR3 reads TGTGCCAGCAGTGACGGACTAGCCAGTGAGCAGTTCTTC.

The chain couples TRBV19 to TRBJ2-5; D tentatively reads TRBD1 or TRBD2 (6 bases each). The V gene's germline CDR1 is LNHDA and CDR2 SQIVND (reference sequence). Trimming pared 2 bases from V and 7 bases from J, leaving 11 bases between. CDR3 length: 13 amino acids. CDR3 loop: CASSITKGGTQYF. CDR3 DNA sequence: TGTGCCAGTAGTATAACCAAGGGGGGGACCCAGTACTTC.

V usage is TRBV5-5 and J usage is TRBJ2-3; unclear D gene. V was clipped by 1 base and J by 6 bases, with 6 bases between them. Germline V CDR1 and CDR2: SGHKS, YYEKEE (reference sequence). The CDR3 loop spans 12 amino acids. In DNA, the CDR3 is TGTGCCAGCAGCTTGCGTGATGATACGCAGTATTTT. This translates into CASSLRDDTQYF.

This rearrangement joins TRBV19 to TRBJ2-2, with 7 bases aligning to TRBD1. J lost 5 bases, V lost 10 bases, and 16 bases had no gene match. The CDR3 contains 16 residues. In germline, CDR1 is LNHDA, CDR2 SQIVND (reference sequence). The CDR3 DNA follows: TGTGCCACCCAGACAGGGATAAGCGTGGGAACCGGGGAGCTGTTTTTT. Amino acid sequence: CATQTGISVGTGELFF.

The CDR3 DNA follows: TGTGCCAGCAGCCTCCAGGGGTCTGATGGGCCCCAGCATTTT. The encoded protein is CASSLQGSDGPQHF. The chain recombines TRBV7-2 with TRBJ1-5; D possibly corresponds to TRBD1 (6 bases). Trimming left V 5 bases short and J 9 bases short, with 17 bases between. This CDR3 has 14 amino acids. Per germline, CDR1 SGHTA and CDR2 FQGNSA.

The chain uses TRBV18 and TRBJ2-1; D is possibly TRBD1 (6 bases). With 2 bases removed from V and 5 bases from J, the gap between germline ends came to 13 bases. CDR3 length equals 15 residues. Germline V gene lookup returns CDR1 KGHSH and CDR2 LQKENI. Written as DNA, the CDR3 is TGTGCCAGCTCACCATTACAGGGAAACGACAATGAGCAGTTCTTC. Residues: CASSPLQGNDNEQFF.

The chain uses TRBV29-1 and TRBJ1-1, with D uncertain. This CDR3 has 11 amino acids. Germline loops: CDR1 SQVTM, CDR2 ANQGSEA. V gave up 7 bases and J gave up 5 bases, with 11 bases separating them. The CDR3 region has the DNA TGCAGCGACCAATCGGGAACTGAAGCTTTCTTT. It is translated as CSDQSGTEAFF. Complete variable domain (other parts from reference TRBV29-1 and TRBJ1-1): SAVISQKPSRDICQRGTSLTIQCQVDSQVTMMFWYRQQPGQSLTLIATANQGSEATYESGFVIDKFPISRPNLTFSTLTVSNMSPEDSSIYLCSDQSGTEAFFGQGTRLTVV.

The chain links TRBV11-1 to TRBJ2-3; 10 nucleotides match TRBD2. This CDR3 is built from 16 residues. CDR1 SGHAT and CDR2 FQDESV come from the germline V gene (reference sequence). With V trimmed by 3 bases and J by 4 bases, 7 bases remained unmatched. CDR3 coding DNA: TGTGCCAGCAGCTTGCTCAGCGGGGGGGCCGCAGATACGCAGTATTTT. It specifies CASSLLSGGAADTQYF. Together with reference TRBV11-1 and TRBJ2-3, the CDR3 gives the full variable domain: EAEVAQSPRYKITEKSQAVAFWCDPISGHATLYWYRQILGQGPELLVQFQDESVVDDSQLPKDRFSAERLKGVDSTLKIQPAELGDSAMYLCASSLLSGGAADTQYFGPGTRLTVL.

The chain links TRBV29-1 to TRBJ2-7; 7 nucleotides match TRBD2. The junction had 10 bases not matched to a gene; V was cut back by 8 bases and J by 0 bases. The CDR3 spans 14 residues. The germline gives CDR1 SQVTM, CDR2 ANQGSEA. The CDR3 sequence: CSSGESSGSYEQYF. DNA of the CDR3: TGCAGCTCGGGGGAATCTAGCGGCTCCTACGAGCAGTACTTC.